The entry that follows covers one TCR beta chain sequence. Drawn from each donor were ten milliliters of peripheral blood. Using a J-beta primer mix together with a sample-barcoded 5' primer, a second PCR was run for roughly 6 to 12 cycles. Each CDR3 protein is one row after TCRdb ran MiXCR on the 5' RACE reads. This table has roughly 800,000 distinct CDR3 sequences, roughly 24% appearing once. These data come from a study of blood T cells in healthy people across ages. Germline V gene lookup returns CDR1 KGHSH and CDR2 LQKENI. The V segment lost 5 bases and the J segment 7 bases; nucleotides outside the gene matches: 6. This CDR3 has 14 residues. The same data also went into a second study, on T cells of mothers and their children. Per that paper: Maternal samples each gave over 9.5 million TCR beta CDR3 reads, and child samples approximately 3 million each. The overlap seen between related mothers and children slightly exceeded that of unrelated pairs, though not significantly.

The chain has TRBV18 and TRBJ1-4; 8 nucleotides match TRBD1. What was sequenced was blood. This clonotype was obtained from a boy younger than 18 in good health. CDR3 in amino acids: CASSGGQELEKLFF. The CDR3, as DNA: TGTGCCAGCTCAGGGGGACAGGAGCTTGAAAAACTGTTTTTT.